The present T cell receptor (beta chain) was sequenced within a study of CD8 T cells in Susac syndrome. Study findings and constraints: The study conceded that relatively few individuals underwent its TCR sequencing and HLA analysis.

Germline V CDR1 and CDR2: DFQATT, SNEGSKA (reference sequence). The CDR3 covers 14 residues. J lost 16 bases, V lost 0 bases, and 12 bases had no gene match. Remarks on this clonotype: The antigen remains undetermined.

It was with random hexamers that roughly 0.45 to 1 ug RNA was reverse transcribed. Amplification of the TCR beta CDR3 was carried out by immunoSEQ multiplex PCR, which spanned a total of 54 Vbeta and 13 Jbeta segments. One entry per CDR3 protein, called by TCRdb with MiXCR from the immunoSEQ multiplex PCR reads. This sample yields some 300,000 distinct CDR3 sequences, of which about 88% are seen a single time; less than 0.2% belongs to the top ten. This chain links TRBV20-1 with TRBJ2-4; 10 bases map to TRBD2. The TCR was taken from a human donor with multiple sclerosis. The sequencing sample was made of CD8+ T cells from PBMCs. CDR3 sequence reads: CSARDLSSGSPIYF. CDR3 sequence (DNA): TGCAGTGCTAGAGATCTGTCTAGCGGGAGCCCAATTTACTTC.